The clone carrying this TCR beta chain occurred once. The germline V gene encodes CDR1 MNHEY and CDR2 SVGAGI. The CDR3 extends over 15 amino acids. Trimming pared 2 bases from V and 3 bases from J, leaving 11 bases between. This entry is derived from a study of blood T cell repertoires in COVID-19. Turning to the study itself: The cDNA or gDNA used as material had been derived from T cells, B-cell-depleted T cells, or PBMCs.

Method: immunoSEQ multiplex PCR; TCRdb's copy keeps in-frame clones and lacks some. The sample includes about 87,000 clones, approximately 75% of them seen just once. The sample consisted of peripheral blood. The receptor was derived from a woman between 50 and 59 years old with acute or convalescent COVID-19. This chain connects TRBV6-5 to TRBJ1-5; a possible D gene is TRBD1 (5 bases). The DNA of the CDR3 is TGTGCCAGCAGTTACACAACAGGTCCCAATCAGCCCCAGCATTTT. Translating it yields CASSYTTGPNQPQHF.